A selection of T cell receptor beta chains follows, all from one sample in a study of CD8+ T cells in alopecia areata. Sequencing was performed with immunoSEQ multiplex PCR; in TCRdb, only in-frame clones are kept and a portion is missing. The sample includes approximately 180,000 clones, roughly 50% of them seen just once. This sample comprised CD4+ T cells sorted from blood, obtained at approximately week 60, from a patient treated with tofacitinib. Source of these receptors: a human donor with alopecia areata. CDR3s include the opening cysteine and the closing phenylalanine or tryptophan. D genes are given only for firm matches. Clone sizes are given selectively: once, few, many, or a class where the clone is expanded.

clone_size	j_call	d_call	v_call	cdr3_nt	cdr3_aa
NA	TRBJ1-5	TRBD1	TRBV2	TGTGCCAGCAGCCAACAGGGGTTCAATCAGCCCCAGCATTTT	CASSQQGFNQPQHF
NA	TRBJ1-2	NA	TRBV19	TGTGCCAGTAGTATCCCGGACTGGACAGACGGGCAGCCCTTC	CASSIPDWTDGQPF
NA	TRBJ2-5	TRBD1	TRBV6-5	TGTGCCAGCAGTTCTTACAGGGGGCTCCTCGGAGAGACCCAGTACTTC	CASSSYRGLLGETQYF
once	TRBJ2-7	NA	TRBV7-2	TGTGCCAGCAGCTTAACAGGGCGACCATTCTACGAGCAGTACTTC	CASSLTGRPFYEQYF
NA	TRBJ1-1	NA	TRBV25-1	TGTGCCAGCAGGACCGACGGGATGAACACTGAAGCTTTCTTT	CASRTDGMNTEAFF
few	TRBJ2-3	NA	TRBV29-1	TGCAGCGTTGTCGATGACTTCTCCTCGGGTACGCAGTATTTT	CSVVDDFSSGTQYF
NA	TRBJ2-5	NA	TRBV2	TGTGCCAGCGTCCGAGAGGGGACCCAGTACTTC	CASVREGTQYF
NA	TRBJ2-5	TRBD1	TRBV5-1	TGCGCCAGCAGCTTGGTTTGGACAGGGGGACAAGAGACCCAGTACTTC	CASSLVWTGGQETQYF
once	TRBJ2-3	NA	TRBV6-5	TGTGCCAGCAGCGCCAGGGCTAGCGCGAGGGATACGCAGTATTTT	CASSARASARDTQYF
few	TRBJ1-2	NA	TRBV6-6	TGTGCCAGCAGTGACAGAAACTATGGCTACACCTTC	CASSDRNYGYTF
NA	TRBJ2-7	NA	TRBV29-1	TGCAGCGTTACCAGGTCAGGGGGAGGGTACGAGCAGTACTTC	CSVTRSGGGYEQYF
few	TRBJ2-7	TRBD1	TRBV5-1	TGCGCCAGCAGCTTACCCGGGACAGGGGGCTACGAGCAGTACTTC	CASSLPGTGGYEQYF
NA	TRBJ1-2	NA	TRBV4-1	TGCGCCAGCAGCCAAGACTCCTTAAATGGCTACACCTTC	CASSQDSLNGYTF
NA	TRBJ2-2	TRBD1	TRBV5-6	TGTGCCAGCAGCACCCGGACAGGACTGAACACCGGGGAGCTGTTTTTT	CASSTRTGLNTGELFF
NA	TRBJ1-2	NA	TRBV5-1	TGCGCCAGCAGCTCATACGGTGAGAACTATGGCTACACCTTC	CASSSYGENYGYTF
few	TRBJ2-1	NA	TRBV7-9	TGTGCCAGCAGCTTAGGCCATGAGCAGTTCTTC	CASSLGHEQFF
few	TRBJ1-5	NA	TRBV21-1	TGTGCCAGCAGCAGGGGTGTCGAAAATCAGCCCCAGCATTTT	CASSRGVENQPQHF